The TCR beta chain described here comes from a study of blood T cells in healthy people across ages. Trimming left V 7 bases short and J 5 bases short, with 14 bases between. CDR1 and CDR2 from the germline V gene are SQVTM and ANQGSEA. This CDR3 is 12 amino acids long. PCR was performed a second time for about 6 to 12 cycles using a sample-barcoded 5' primer and a J-beta primer mix. TCRdb itself ran the 5' RACE reads through MiXCR, one entry per CDR3 protein. The repertoire includes 500,000 to 600,000 distinct CDR3 sequences, roughly 28% of them detected once, and about 18% sits in the top ten. This clonotype turned up a few times.

The chain has TRBV29-1 and TRBJ2-5; D gene uncertain. The sequence was collected from a woman in her sixties or seventies in good health. The source material was blood. The CDR3 DNA follows: TGCAGCGCCGTTCCCTCCACCGAGACCCAGTACTTC. Residues: CSAVPSTETQYF.